The clone carrying this T cell receptor (beta chain) appeared once. This record comes from a study of blood T cell repertoires in COVID-19. Overall study context: Italy, Spain and the United States were the sources of the convalescent and acute COVID-19 samples.

Sequenced by immunoSEQ multiplex PCR; TCRdb stores in-frame clones only, minus some. The table includes hundreds of thousands of clones, around nine tenths detected once. The trim removed 4 bases at V and 1 base at J, leaving 6 bases unmatched. The CDR3 covers 15 residues. CDR1 and CDR2 from the germline V gene are MNHEY and SMNVEV (reference sequence). Sequenced material: peripheral blood. The rearrangement uses TRBV27 and TRBJ2-7; TRBD2 aligns across 8 bases. This clonotype originated in a woman aged 60-75 years with COVID-19, enrolled during active disease. CDR3 in DNA: TGTGCCAGCAGTTATTCGGCGGGGGGTTCCTACGAGCAGTACTTC. Protein sequence: CASSYSAGGSYEQYF.